This T cell receptor beta chain stems from a study of Ad26.COV2.S vaccination and SARS-CoV-2 variants. Treatment noted: around 19 received Ad26.COV2.S at low or high dose, single or two shots; 5 received placebo; per-sample allocation not given. Following the first vaccine or placebo injection, samples were taken on day 63. Profiling relied on immunoSEQ multiplex PCR, and the TCRdb table lists in-frame clones only, not all of them. The sample lists some 240,000 clones, roughly 89% occurring once. CDR3 length: 12 amino acids. Looked up from germline, CDR1 is WSHSY and CDR2 is SAAADI. Trimming removed 2 bases from V and 7 bases from J, with 8 bases in between.

The chain employs TRBV10-2 and TRBJ1-2, with D possibly TRBD1 on 6 matching bases. The sequences come from peripheral blood, collected in a trial of Ad26.COV2.S vaccine versus placebo. This clonotype was sampled from a person between 18 and 59 years old who received the Ad26.COV2.S COVID-19 vaccine or a placebo. The CDR3: CASSEPGVGYTF. CDR3 nucleotides: TGCGCCAGCAGTGAGCCAGGGGTTGGCTACACCTTC.